The T cell receptor (beta chain) described here comes from a study of radiotherapy plus CTLA-4 blockade in lung cancer. Some clones are missing from TCRdb's copy, which holds only in-frame ones; the method was immunoSEQ multiplex PCR. The data show some 37,000 clones, with over 55% seen just once and 9.5% to 13% held by the top ten. It was focal radiation plus CTLA-4 blockade with ipilimumab that patients with chemo-refractory metastatic non-small-cell lung cancer received. General study points: Dynamics of early blood T cell clones, together with interferon-beta, were reportedly the best predictors of response. Researchers report tumor-derived TCR clones expanding in blood after radiotherapy plus ipilimumab.

A word on this clone: What it recognizes is unknown.

The receptor was isolated from a human donor with non-small cell lung cancer who had stable disease on radiotherapy plus ipilimumab. The sample consisted of peripheral blood, taken from a patient treated with radiotherapy plus ipilimumab.

CDR3 sequence (DNA): TGTGCCAGCAGCCCCGGGACTAAGACTTACCAAGAGACCCAGTACTTC. This sequence encodes CASSPGTKTYQETQYF. The chain has TRBV6-6 and TRBJ2-5; 7 nucleotides agree with TRBD2. This CDR3 has 16 amino acids. V was pared by 6 bases and J by 0 bases, with 10 bases of the junction left unmatched. Germline loops: CDR1 MNHNY, CDR2 SVGAGI (reference sequence).